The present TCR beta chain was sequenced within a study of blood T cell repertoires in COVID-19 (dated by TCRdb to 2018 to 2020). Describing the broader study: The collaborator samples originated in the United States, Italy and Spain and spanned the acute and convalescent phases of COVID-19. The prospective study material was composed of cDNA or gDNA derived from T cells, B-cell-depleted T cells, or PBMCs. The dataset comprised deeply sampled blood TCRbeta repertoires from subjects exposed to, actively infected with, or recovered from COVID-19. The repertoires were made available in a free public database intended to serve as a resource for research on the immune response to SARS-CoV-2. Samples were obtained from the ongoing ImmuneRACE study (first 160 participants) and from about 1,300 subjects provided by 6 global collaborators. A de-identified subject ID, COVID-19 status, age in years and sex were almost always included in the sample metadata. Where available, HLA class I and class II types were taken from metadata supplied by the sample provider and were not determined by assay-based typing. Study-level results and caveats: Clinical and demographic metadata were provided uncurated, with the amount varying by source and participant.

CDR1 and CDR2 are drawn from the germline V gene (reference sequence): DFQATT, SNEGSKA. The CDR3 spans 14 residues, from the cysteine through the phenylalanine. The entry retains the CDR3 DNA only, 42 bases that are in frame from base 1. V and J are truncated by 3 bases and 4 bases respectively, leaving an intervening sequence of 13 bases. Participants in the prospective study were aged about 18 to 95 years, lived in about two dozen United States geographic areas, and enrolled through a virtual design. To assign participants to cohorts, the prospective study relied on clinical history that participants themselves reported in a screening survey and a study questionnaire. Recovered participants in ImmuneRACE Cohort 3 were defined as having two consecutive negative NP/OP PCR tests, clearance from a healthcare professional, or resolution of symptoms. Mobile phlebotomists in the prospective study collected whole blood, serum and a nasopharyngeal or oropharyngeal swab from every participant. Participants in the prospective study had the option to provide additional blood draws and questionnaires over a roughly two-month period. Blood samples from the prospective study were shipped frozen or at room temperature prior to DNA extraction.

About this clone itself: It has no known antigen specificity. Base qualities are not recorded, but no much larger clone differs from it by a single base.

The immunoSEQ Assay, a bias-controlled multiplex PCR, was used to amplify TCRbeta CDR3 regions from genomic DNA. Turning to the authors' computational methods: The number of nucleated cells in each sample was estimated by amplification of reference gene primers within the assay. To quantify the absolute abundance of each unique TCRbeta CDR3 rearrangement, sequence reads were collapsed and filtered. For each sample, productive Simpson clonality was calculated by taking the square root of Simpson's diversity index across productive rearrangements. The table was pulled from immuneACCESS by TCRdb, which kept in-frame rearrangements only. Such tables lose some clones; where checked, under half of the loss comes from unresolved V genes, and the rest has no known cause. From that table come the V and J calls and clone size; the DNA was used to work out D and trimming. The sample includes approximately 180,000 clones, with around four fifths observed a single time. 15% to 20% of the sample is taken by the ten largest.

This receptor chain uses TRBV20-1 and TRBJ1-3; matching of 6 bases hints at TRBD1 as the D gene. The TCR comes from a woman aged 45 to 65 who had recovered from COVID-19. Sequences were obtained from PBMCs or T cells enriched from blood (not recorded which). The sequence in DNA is TGCAGTGCTAGTACAGGGTTTAAGGGAAACACCATATATTTT. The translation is CSASTGFKGNTIYF.